This T cell receptor (beta chain) was observed in a study of cytomegalovirus exposure and HLA in healthy donors. As regards this clone: At one end the junction does not follow the germline gene, possibly because of a read error.

The PCR employed 60 Vbeta primers together with 13 Jbeta primers. Repertoires were generated with immunoSEQ multiplex PCR, while TCRdb's copy carries only in-frame clones and drops some. The table includes just under 80,000 clones, over 65% detected once. The V gene's germline CDR1 is LNHDA and CDR2 SQIVND (reference sequence). The length of the CDR3 is 9 residues. The receptor was isolated from a man aged 40-50 years in good health and CMV-seronegative. The chain couples TRBV19 to TRBJ1-1; D gene unclear. The sample taken for sequencing was PBMCs. The CDR3 sequence is CASNSEAFF. The CDR3 DNA is TGTGCCAGTAACAGTGAAGCTTTCTTT.